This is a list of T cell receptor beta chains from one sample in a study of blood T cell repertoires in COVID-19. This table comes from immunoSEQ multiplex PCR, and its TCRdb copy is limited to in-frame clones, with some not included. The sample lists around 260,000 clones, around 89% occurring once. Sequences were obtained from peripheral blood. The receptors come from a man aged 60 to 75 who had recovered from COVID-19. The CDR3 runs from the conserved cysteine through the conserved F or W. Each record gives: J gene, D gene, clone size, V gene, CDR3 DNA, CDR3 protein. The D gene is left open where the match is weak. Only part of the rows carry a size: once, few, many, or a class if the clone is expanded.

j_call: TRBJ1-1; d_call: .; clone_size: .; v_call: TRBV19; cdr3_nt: TGTGCCAGTAAACGGGGTCTGAACACTGAAGCTTTCTTT; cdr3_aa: CASKRGLNTEAFF
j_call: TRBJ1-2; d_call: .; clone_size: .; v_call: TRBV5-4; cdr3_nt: TGTGCCAGCAGCTCCGACAGTCGGCGCTACTATGGCTACACCTTC; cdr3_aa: CASSSDSRRYYGYTF
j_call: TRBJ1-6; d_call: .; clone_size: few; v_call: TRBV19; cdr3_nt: TGTGCCACACAACCCGGCCTCAGGGGCAATTCACCCCTCCACTTT; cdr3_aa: CATQPGLRGNSPLHF
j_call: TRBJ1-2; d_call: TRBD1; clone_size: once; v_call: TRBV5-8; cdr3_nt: TGTGCCAGCAGAAGGGACAGGGTGGACTATGGCTACACCTTC; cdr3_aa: CASRRDRVDYGYTF
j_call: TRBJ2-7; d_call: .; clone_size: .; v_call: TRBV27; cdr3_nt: TGTGCCAGCAGTATAGGTACCCGGGGGGAGCAGTACTTC; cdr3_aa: CASSIGTRGEQYF
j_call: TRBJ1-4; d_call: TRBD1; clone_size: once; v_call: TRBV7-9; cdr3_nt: TGTGCCAGCAGCTTAGGACAGGGCGGTGAAAAACTGTTTTTT; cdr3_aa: CASSLGQGGEKLFF
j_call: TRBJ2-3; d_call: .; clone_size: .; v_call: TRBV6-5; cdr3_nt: TGTGCCAGCAGTTACTTACAGAGAGATACGCAGTATTTT; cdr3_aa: CASSYLQRDTQYF
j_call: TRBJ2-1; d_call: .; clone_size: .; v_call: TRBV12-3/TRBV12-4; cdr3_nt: TGTGCCAGCAGACCACTTTTAGACAATGAGCAGTTCTTC; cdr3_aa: CASRPLLDNEQFF
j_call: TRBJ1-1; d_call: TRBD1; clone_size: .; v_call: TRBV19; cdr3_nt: TGTGCCAGTAGTAGCGGGGACAGGACCACTGAAGCTTTCTTT; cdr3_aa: CASSSGDRTTEAFF
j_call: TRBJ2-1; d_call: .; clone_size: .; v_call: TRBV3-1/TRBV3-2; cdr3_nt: TGTGCCAGCAGCCAATACCTGGCGAGGGATGAGCAGTTCTTC; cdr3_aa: CASSQYLARDEQFF
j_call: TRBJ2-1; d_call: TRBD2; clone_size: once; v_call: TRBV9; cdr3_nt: TGTGCCAGCAGCGTATTAAGCGGGGGGGCCAGCTACAATGAGCAGTTCTTC; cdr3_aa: CASSVLSGGASYNEQFF
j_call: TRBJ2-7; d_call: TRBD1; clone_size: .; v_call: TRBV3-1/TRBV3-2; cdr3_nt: TGTGCCAGCAGACCGTCCGGGACAGGGGGCCACGAGCAGTACTTC; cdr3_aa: CASRPSGTGGHEQYF
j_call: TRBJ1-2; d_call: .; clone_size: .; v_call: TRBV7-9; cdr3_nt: TGTGCCCTTTCCCTCGGGGGAGCTAACTATGGCTACACCTTC; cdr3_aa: CALSLGGANYGYTF
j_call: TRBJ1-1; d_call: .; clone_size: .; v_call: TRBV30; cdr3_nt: TGTGCCTGGAGTCCCCAGGCTGAACTAGCTTTCTTT; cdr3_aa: CAWSPQAELAFF
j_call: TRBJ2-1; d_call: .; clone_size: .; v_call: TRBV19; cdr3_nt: TGTGCCAGTAGTCCCGACAGGAGCTCCTACAATGAGCAGTTCTTC; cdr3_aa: CASSPDRSSYNEQFF